Presented here are 8 T cell receptor beta chains from one specimen sequenced in a study of cytomegalovirus exposure and HLA in healthy donors. It was with 60 Vbeta and 13 Jbeta primers that the PCR ran. The method was immunoSEQ multiplex PCR; TCRdb's version includes in-frame clones alone and lacks a portion of them. The data hold 100,000 to 150,000 clones, with 80% observed a single time. The sequencing sample was made of PBMCs. The receptor set was obtained from a woman aged 35 to 49 in good health and CMV-seronegative.

This chain links TRBV27 with TRBJ2-1; 9 nucleotides line up with TRBD2. CDR3 length: 17 amino acids. V was clipped by 2 bases and J by 7 bases; unmatched bases: 12. Germline V CDR1 and CDR2: MNHEY, SMNVEV (reference sequence). This CDR3 is CASSLLFHSGRLNEQFF. As DNA, the CDR3 is TGTGCCAGCAGTTTACTATTCCATAGCGGGAGACTAAATGAGCAGTTCTTC.

This clone was seen only a few times. This rearrangement joins TRBV5-6 to TRBJ1-5; the D gene is possibly TRBD1 (5 bases). Trimming pared 4 bases from V and 7 bases from J, leaving 12 bases between. Germline assignment: CDR1 SGHDT and CDR2 YYEEEE. CDR3 length: 13 residues. The CDR3 is CASSPTGGQPQHF. CDR3 nucleotide sequence: TGTGCCAGCAGCCCGACGGGGGGGCAGCCCCAGCATTTT.

The V call is TRBV4-1, the J call TRBJ2-5; 8 bases agree with TRBD2. Germline V CDR1 and CDR2: MGHRA, YSYEKL. Unmatched junction bases numbered 4, after V lost 4 bases and J lost 0 bases. CDR3 length equals 15 residues. The CDR3 is CASSPPGGYQETQYF. As DNA, the CDR3 is TGCGCCAGCAGCCCGCCGGGGGGGTACCAAGAGACCCAGTACTTC.

The CDR3 bases are TGTGCCATCAGTGAGCTAGCGGGAGACACCGGGGAGCTGTTTTTT. Its translation is CAISELAGDTGELFF. The chain links TRBV10-3 to TRBJ2-2; 10 bases align to TRBD2. The V and J ends lost 2 bases and 3 bases, in that order; junction bases with no gene match: 0. The CDR3 is 15 residues long. CDR1 is ENHRY and CDR2 is SYGVKD in the germline V gene.

V is TRBV4-1 and J is TRBJ2-5; a weak D match, TRBD2 (5 bases). There are 16 residues in the CDR3. The germline CDR1 and CDR2 sequences are MGHRA and YSYEKL. V was pared by 6 bases and J by 1 base, with 18 bases between. The CDR3 here is CASRGGIGMGQETQYF. In nucleotides, the CDR3 is TGCGCCAGCAGAGGTGGTATCGGGATGGGCCAAGAGACCCAGTACTTC.

A word on this clone: The junction shows a germline mismatch at one end, possibly a read error. The chain couples TRBV7-7 to TRBJ2-2; TRBD2 matches at 7 bases. Germline CDR1 and CDR2: SSHAT and FNYEAQ (reference sequence). The CDR3 has 15 residues. This CDR3 reads CASSLAGAFSGELFF. The CDR3 coding sequence is TGTGCTAGCAGCTTGGCGGGAGCTTTCTCCGGGGAGCTGTTTTTT.

The chain couples TRBV5-8 to TRBJ2-1, with D maybe TRBD2 (6 bases). The CDR3 runs 15 residues. V was shortened by 5 bases and J by 8 bases, with 20 bases between the two germline ends. Germline V CDR1 and CDR2: SGHTS, YDEGEE. CDR3 loop: CASRPGLSRPDEQFF. CDR3 coding DNA: TGTGCCAGCAGGCCTGGACTATCCCGCCCCGATGAGCAGTTCTTC. The full variable domain, completed using reference TRBV5-8 and TRBJ2-1, is EAGVTQSPTHLIKTRGQQATLRCSPISGHTSVYWYQQALGLGLQFLLWYDEGEERNRGNFPPRFSGRQFPNYSSELNVNALELEDSALYLCASRPGLSRPDEQFFGPGTRLTVL.

The rearrangement links TRBV29-1 to TRBJ2-3, with D tentatively TRBD1 (5 bases). The germline V gene encodes CDR1 SQVTM and CDR2 ANQGSEA. This CDR3 spans 13 amino acids. Trimming pared 5 bases from V and 0 bases from J, leaving 9 bases between. The CDR3 loop reads CSVRTGSTDTQYF. The CDR3 coding sequence is TGCAGCGTTCGAACAGGCAGCACAGATACGCAGTATTTT.